This T cell receptor (beta chain) was identified during a study of T-cell reconstitution after alpha-beta-depleted transplantation in children. This clonotype was recorded at least ten times. Its antigen is not known. Germline V gene sequence: CDR1 WNHNN, CDR2 SYGVQD (reference sequence). The CDR3 consists of 13 residues. J lost 15 bases, V lost 8 bases, and 9 bases had no gene match. The library targeted TCRbeta and was prepared with unique molecular identifiers. TCRdb used MiXCR to reprocess the PCR reads, holding one entry per CDR3 protein. The sample shows around 140,000 distinct CDR3 sequences, around 8.8% of them seen only once. Whole-study findings and limits: From surviving recipient T cells and thymic progenitors came the high day-60 TCRbeta diversity observed in some patients. Reportedly, alpha-beta T cells present about two months post-transplant originated from several hundred expanded clones of graft origin. T-cell numbers and diversity, one year after transplant, stemmed largely from T cells that were newly produced.

Specimen: PBMCs, mostly from graft donor cells, collected 180 days after TCRalphabeta/CD19-depleted stem cell transplant. The clonotype was recovered from a female patient aged 2-10 years who had a stem cell transplant for congenital amegakaryocytic thrombocytopenia, so the T cells may come from the graft donor. The V call is TRBV10-1, the J call TRBJ2-1, with 14 bases fitting TRBD2. The CDR3 sequence is CASAPGTSGSTFF. CDR3 sequence (DNA): TGCGCCAGCGCTCCCGGGACTAGCGGGAGTACGTTCTTC.